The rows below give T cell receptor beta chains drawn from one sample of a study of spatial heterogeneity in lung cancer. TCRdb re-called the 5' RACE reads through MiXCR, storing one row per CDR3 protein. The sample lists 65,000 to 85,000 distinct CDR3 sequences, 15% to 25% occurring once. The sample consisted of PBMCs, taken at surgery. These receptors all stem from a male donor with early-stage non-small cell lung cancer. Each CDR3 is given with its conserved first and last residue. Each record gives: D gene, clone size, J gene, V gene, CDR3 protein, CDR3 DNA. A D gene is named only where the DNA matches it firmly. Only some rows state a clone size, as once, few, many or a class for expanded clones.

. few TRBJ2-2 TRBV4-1 CASSLERTGELFF TGCGCCAGCAGCCTGGAGCGGACCGGGGAGCTGTTTTTT
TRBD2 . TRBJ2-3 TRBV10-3 CAIRGRLAGATSTDTQYF TGTGCCATCAGGGGTAGGCTAGCGGGAGCGACTAGCACAGATACGCAGTATTTT
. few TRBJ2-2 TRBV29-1 CSVEYGTGELFF TGCAGCGTTGAATACGGGACCGGGGAGCTGTTTTTT
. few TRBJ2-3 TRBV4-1 CASSQGISGRPTDTQYF TGCGCCAGCAGCCAAGGAATCTCGGGTCGTCCCACAGATACGCAGTATTTT
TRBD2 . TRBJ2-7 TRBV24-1 CATSPSRGRREQYF TGTGCCACCAGCCCCTCCCGCGGGAGGAGAGAGCAGTACTTC
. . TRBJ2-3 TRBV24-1 CATRGDTDTQYF TGTGCCACCAGAGGGGACACAGATACGCAGTATTTT
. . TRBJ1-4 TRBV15 CATSRVKGGEKLFF TGTGCCACCAGCAGAGTAAAGGGCGGCGAAAAACTGTTTTTT
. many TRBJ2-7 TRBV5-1 CASSPTGTAYEQYF TGCGCCAGCAGCCCAACGGGGACGGCTTACGAGCAGTACTTC
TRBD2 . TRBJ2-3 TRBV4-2 CASSQGRTSGGPTDTQYF TGTGCCAGCAGCCAAGGCCGGACTAGCGGGGGACCCACAGATACGCAGTATTTT
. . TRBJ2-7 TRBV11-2 CASSLYRRGGDEQYF TGTGCCAGCAGCTTATATCGGCGTGGAGGCGACGAGCAGTACTTC
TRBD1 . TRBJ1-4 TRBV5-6 CASSLMTGSANEKLFF TGTGCCAGCAGCCTAATGACAGGGTCGGCTAATGAAAAACTGTTTTTT
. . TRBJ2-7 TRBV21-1 CASSIRGLPGPETHEQYF TGTGCCAGCAGCATACGAGGACTACCGGGTCCCGAGACGCACGAGCAGTACTTC
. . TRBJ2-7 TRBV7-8 CASSLGGREQYF TGTGCCAGCAGCTTGGGGGGGCGCGAGCAGTACTTC
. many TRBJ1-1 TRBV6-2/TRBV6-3 CASSIINEAFF TGTGCCAGCAGTATTATCAATGAAGCTTTCTTT
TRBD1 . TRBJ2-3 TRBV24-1 CATSDLEGADTQYF TGTGCCACCAGTGATTTAGAGGGGGCGGATACGCAGTATTTT
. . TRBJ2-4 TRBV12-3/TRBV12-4 CASSAGSDIQYF TGTGCCAGCAGTGCCGGGAGTGACATTCAGTACTTC
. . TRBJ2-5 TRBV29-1 CSVERSPKETQYF TGCAGCGTTGAACGCAGTCCGAAAGAGACCCAGTACTTC
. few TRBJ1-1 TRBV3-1 CASRRGDTEAFF TGTGCCAGCCGGCGGGGTGACACTGAAGCTTTCTTT
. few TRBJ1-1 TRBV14 CASSLKSGGAEAFF TGTGCCAGCAGCCTAAAGAGCGGGGGAGCTGAAGCTTTCTTT
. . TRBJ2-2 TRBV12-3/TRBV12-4 CASTPGEWSTGELFF TGTGCCAGCACCCCGGGCGAATGGAGCACCGGGGAGCTGTTTTTT
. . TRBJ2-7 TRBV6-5 CASSSRTAYSYEQYF TGTGCCAGCAGTTCACGGACAGCGTACTCCTACGAGCAGTACTTC
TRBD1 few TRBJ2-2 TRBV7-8 CASSSQGSSNTGELFF TGTGCCAGCAGCTCACAGGGGTCGTCCAACACCGGGGAGCTGTTTTTT
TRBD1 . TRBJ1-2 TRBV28 CASRGDRGSYGYTF TGTGCCAGCAGGGGGGACAGGGGCTCCTATGGCTACACCTTC
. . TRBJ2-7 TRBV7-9 CASTLGGLYEQYF TGTGCCAGCACCCTAGGAGGCCTCTACGAGCAGTACTTC
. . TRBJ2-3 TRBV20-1 CSVSDQHTQYF TGCAGTGTATCTGACCAGCATACGCAGTATTTT
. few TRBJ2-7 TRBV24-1 CATSDSGEQYF TGTGCCACCAGTGATTCGGGCGAGCAGTACTTC
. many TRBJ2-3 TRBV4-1 CASSQDTTTDTQYF TGCGCCAGCAGCCAGGACACCACCACAGATACGCAGTATTTT
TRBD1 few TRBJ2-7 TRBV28 CASRGWTGGLEMQYF TGTGCCAGCAGGGGCTGGACAGGAGGTCTTGAGATGCAGTACTTC
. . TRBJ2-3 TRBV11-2 CASSSLPEVDTQYF TGTGCCAGCAGCTCGCTTCCGGAGGTGGATACGCAGTATTTT
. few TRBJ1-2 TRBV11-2 CASSLDRANYGYTF TGTGCCAGCAGCTTAGATAGAGCTAACTATGGCTACACCTTC
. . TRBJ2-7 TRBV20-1 CSAREQGYEQYF TGCAGTGCTAGGGAACAGGGATACGAGCAGTACTTC